This note documents a single T cell receptor beta chain sequence. Its matching antigen is unknown. Germline V gives CDR1 MNHEY, CDR2 SVGAGI. Trimming left V 6 bases short and J 6 bases short, with 18 bases between. The CDR3 totals 15 residues. This entry comes from a study of cytomegalovirus exposure and HLA in healthy donors. Study conclusions and caveats: Whilst most TCR sequences proved rare, a subset of public TCRs occurred across many donors. There were 150 to 200 TCR beta chains listed as cytomegalovirus-associated. It was reported that the classifier diagnosed cytomegalovirus status with high specificity and sensitivity in both the original and validation cohorts.

The donors were part of the validation cohort, which consisted of about 130 subjects and was separate from the first cohort of under 750 subjects. TCRdb's copy holds only in-frame clones and misses some; the assay was immunoSEQ multiplex PCR. The table lists 250,000 to 350,000 clones, around 87% of them singletons, with approximately 0.95% in the top ten. This chain uses TRBV6-5 with TRBJ1-5, with D perhaps matching TRBD1 (6 bases). What was sequenced was PBMCs. The clonotype originates from a woman in her late teens or twenties in good health and CMV-seronegative. In nucleotides, the CDR3 is TGTGCCAGCAGGAGGAACGGGGGGCGCGTTCAGCCCCAGCATTTT. Amino acid sequence: CASRRNGGRVQPQHF.